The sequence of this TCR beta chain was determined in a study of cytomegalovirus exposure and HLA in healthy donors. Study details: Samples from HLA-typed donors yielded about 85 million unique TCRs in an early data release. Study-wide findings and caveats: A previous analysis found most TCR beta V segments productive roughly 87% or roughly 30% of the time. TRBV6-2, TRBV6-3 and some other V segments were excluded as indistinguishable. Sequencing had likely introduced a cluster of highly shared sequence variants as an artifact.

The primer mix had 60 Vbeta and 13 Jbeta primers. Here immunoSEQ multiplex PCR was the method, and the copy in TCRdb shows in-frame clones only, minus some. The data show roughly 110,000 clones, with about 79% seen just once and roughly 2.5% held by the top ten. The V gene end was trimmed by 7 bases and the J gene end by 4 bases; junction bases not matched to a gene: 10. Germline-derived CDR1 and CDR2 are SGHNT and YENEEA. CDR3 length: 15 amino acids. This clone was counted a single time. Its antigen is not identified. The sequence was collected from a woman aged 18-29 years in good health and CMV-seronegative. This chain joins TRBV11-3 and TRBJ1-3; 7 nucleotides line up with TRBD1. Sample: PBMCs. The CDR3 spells CASKVSGGPGNTIYF. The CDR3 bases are TGTGCCAGCAAAGTCTCAGGGGGGCCCGGAAACACCATATATTTT.